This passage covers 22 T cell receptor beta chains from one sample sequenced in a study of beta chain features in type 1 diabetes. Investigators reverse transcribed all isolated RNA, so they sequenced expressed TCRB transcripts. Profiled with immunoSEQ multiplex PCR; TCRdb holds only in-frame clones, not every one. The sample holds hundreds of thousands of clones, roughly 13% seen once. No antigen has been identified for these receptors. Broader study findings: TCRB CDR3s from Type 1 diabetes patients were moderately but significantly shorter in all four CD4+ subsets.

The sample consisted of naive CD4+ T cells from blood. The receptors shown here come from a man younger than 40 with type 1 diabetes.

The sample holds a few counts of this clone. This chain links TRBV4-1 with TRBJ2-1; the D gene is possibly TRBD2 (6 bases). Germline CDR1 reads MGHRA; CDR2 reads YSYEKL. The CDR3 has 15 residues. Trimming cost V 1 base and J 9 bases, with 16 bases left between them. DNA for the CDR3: TGCGCCAGCAGCCAAGGAGGACTACCACCCGGTGAGCAGTTCTTC. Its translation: CASSQGGLPPGEQFF.

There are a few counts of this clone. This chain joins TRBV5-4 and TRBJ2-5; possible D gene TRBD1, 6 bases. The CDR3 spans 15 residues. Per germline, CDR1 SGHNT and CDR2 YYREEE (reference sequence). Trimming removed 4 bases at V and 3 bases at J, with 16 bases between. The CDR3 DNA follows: TGTGCCAGCAGCGTTCAGACAGGAAAAGAAGAGACCCAGTACTTC. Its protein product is CASSVQTGKEETQYF.

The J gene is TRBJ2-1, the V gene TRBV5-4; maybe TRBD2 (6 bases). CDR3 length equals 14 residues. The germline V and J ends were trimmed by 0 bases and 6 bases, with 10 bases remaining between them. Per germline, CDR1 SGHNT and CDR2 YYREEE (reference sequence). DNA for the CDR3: TGTGCCAGCAGCTTGGGCGGGATGGGCAATGAGCAGTTCTTC. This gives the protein CASSLGGMGNEQFF.

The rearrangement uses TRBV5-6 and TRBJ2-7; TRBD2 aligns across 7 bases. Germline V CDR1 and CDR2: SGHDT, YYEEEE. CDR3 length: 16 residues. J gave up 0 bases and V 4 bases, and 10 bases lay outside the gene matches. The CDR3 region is CASSRTSADSSYEQYF. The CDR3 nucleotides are TGTGCCAGCAGCCGTACTAGCGCCGACTCCTCCTACGAGCAGTACTTC.

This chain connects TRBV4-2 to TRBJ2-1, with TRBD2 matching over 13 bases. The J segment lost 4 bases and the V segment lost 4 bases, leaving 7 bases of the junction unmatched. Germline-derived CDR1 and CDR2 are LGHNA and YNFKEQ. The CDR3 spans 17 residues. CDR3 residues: CASSPTSGGRGYNEQFF. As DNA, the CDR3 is TGTGCCAGCAGCCCGACTAGCGGGGGGAGGGGTTACAATGAGCAGTTCTTC.

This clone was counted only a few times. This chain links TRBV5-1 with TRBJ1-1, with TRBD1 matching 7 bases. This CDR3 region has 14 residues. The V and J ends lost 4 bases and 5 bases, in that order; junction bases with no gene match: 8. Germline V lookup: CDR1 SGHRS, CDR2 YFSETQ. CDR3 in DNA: TGCGCCAGCAGCCCCCGGACAGGACAAACTGAAGCTTTCTTT. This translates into CASSPRTGQTEAFF.

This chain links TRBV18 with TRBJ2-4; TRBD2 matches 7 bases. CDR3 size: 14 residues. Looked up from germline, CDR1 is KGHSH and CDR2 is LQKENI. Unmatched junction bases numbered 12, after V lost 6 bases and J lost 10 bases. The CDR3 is CASSLNAGDGIQYF. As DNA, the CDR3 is TGTGCCAGCTCGCTCAACGCGGGAGACGGAATTCAGTACTTC.

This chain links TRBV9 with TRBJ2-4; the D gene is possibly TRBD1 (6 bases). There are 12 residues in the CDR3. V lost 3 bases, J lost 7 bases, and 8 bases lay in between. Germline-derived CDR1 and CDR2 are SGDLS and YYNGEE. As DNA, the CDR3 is TGTGCCAGCAGCGCCGACAGGAACATTCAGTACTTC. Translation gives CASSADRNIQYF.

The CDR3 DNA is TGTGCCAGCAGCCGAAGGACAGGAGCCCTTAATGAAAAACTGTTTTTT. Its protein is CASSRRTGALNEKLFF. The chain couples TRBV14 to TRBJ1-4; 7 nucleotides match TRBD1. V lost 4 bases and J lost 4; bases outside the gene matches: 9. CDR1 and CDR2 from the germline V gene are SGHDN and FVKESK. CDR3 size: 16 residues. Drawing the rest from reference TRBV14 and TRBJ1-4, the complete variable domain is EAGVTQFPSHSVIEKGQTVTLRCDPISGHDNLYWYRRVMGKEIKFLLHFVKESKQDESGMPNNRFLAERTGGTYSTLKVQPAELEDSGVYFCASSRRTGALNEKLFFGSGTQLSVL.

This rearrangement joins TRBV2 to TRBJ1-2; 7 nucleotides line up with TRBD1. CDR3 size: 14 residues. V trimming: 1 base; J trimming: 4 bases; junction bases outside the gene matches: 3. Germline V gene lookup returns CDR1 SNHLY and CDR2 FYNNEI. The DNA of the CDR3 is TGTGCCAGCAGTGAAGGGGGACAGCTCTATGGCTACACCTTC. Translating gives CASSEGGQLYGYTF.

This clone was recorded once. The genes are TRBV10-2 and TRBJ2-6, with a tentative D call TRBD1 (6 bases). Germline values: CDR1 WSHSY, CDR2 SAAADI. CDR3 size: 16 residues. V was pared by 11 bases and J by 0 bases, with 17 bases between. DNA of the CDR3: TGCGCCGTCCACAGGGTTTTTCTCTCTGGGGCCAACGTCCTGACTTTC. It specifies CAVHRVFLSGANVLTF.

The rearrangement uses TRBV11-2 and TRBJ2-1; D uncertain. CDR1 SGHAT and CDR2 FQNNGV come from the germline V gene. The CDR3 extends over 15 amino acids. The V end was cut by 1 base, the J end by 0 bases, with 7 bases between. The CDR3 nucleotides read TGTGCCAGCAGCTTAGCAACAGTCTCCTACAATGAGCAGTTCTTC. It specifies CASSLATVSYNEQFF. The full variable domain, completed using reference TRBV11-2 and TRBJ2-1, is EAGVAQSPRYKIIEKRQSVAFWCNPISGHATLYWYQQILGQGPKLLIQFQNNGVVDDSQLPKDRFSAERLKGVDSTLKIQPAKLEDSAVYLCASSLATVSYNEQFFGPGTRLTVL.

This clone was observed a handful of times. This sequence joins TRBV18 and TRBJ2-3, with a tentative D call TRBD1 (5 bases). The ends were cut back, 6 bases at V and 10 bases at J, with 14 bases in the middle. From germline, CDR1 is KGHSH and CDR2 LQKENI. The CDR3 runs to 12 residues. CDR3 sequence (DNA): TGTGCCAGCTCCCACCCACAGGTCGCGCAGTATTTT. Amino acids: CASSHPQVAQYF.

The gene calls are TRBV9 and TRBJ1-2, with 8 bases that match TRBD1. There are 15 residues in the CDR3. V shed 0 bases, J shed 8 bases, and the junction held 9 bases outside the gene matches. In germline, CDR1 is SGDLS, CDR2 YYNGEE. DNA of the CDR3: TGTGCCAGCAGCGTAGGCCGGGACAGGCATCGGGGCTACACCTTC. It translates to CASSVGRDRHRGYTF.

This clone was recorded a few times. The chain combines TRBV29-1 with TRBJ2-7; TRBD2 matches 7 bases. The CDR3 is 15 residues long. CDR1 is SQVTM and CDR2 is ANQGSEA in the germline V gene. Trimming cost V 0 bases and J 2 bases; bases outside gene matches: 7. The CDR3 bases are TGCAGCGTTGAAGATCGCGTTGCGGGGGCCTACGAGCAGTACTTC. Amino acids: CSVEDRVAGAYEQYF.

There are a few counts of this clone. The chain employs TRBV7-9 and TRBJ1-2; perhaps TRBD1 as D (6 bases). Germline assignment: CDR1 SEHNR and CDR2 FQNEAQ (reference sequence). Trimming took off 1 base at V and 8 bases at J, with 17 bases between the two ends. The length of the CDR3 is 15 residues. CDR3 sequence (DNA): TGTGCCAGCAGCTTAGGAGGAACAGGGTTGGAAGGCTACACCTTC. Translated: CASSLGGTGLEGYTF.

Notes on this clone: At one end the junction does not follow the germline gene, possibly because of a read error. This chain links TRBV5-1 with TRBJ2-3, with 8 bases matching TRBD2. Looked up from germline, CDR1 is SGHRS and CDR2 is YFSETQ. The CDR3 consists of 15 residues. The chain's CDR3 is CANSLVAGGSDTQYF. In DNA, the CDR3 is TGCGCCAACAGCTTGGTTGCGGGAGGTTCAGATACGCAGTATTTT.

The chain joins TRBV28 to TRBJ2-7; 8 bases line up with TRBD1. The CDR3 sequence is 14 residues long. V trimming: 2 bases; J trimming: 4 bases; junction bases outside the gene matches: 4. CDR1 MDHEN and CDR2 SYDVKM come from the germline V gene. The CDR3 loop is CASSLTGGLYEQYF. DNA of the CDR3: TGTGCCAGCAGTTTAACAGGGGGACTGTACGAGCAGTACTTC.

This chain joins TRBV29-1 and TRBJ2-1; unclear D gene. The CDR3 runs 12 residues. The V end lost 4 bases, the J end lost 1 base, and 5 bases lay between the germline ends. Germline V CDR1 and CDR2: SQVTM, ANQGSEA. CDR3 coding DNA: TGCAGCGTTGTTAAATCCTACAATGAGCAGTTCTTC. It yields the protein CSVVKSYNEQFF.

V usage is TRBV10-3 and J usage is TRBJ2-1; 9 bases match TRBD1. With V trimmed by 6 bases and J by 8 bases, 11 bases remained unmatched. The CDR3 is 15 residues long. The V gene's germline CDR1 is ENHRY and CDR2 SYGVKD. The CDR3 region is CAIRSGTGPLHEQFF. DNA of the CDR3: TGTGCCATCAGATCCGGGACAGGGCCCCTCCATGAGCAGTTCTTC.

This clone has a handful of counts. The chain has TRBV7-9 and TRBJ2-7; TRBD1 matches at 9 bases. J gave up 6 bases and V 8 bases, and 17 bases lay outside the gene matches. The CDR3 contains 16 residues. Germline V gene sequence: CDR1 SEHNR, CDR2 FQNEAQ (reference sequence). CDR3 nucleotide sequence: TGTGCCAGCGGGCCTGGGGGGACAGGGAAGTTTGGCGAGCAGTACTTC. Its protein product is CASGPGGTGKFGEQYF.

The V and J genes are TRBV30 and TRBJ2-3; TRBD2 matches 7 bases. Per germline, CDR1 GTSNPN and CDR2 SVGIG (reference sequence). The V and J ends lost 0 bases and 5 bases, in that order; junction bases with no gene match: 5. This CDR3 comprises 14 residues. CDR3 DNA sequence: TGTGCCTGGAGTGTATTCGCGGGAGAAGATACGCAGTATTTT. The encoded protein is CAWSVFAGEDTQYF.